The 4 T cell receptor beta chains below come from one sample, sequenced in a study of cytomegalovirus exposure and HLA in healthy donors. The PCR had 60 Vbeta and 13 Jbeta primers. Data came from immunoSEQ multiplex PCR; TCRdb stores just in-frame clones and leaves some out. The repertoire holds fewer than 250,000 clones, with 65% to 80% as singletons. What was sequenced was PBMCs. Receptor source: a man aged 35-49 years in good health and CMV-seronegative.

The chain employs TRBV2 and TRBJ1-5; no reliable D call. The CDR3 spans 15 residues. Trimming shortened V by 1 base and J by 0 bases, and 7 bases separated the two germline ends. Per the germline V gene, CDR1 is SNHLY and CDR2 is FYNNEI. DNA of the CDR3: TGTGCCAGCAGTGAAGTACAAAATAGCAATCAGCCCCAGCATTTT. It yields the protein CASSEVQNSNQPQHF.

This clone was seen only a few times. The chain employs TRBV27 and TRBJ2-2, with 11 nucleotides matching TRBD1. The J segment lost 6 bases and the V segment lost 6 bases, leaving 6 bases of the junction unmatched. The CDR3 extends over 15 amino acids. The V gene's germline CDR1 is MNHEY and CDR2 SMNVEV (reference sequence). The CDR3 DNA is TGTGCCAGCAGCCCCCCGGGACAGGGGGCCGGGGAGCTGTTTTTT. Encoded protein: CASSPPGQGAGELFF.

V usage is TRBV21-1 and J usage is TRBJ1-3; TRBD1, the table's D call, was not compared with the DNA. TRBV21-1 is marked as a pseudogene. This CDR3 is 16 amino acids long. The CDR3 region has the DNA TGTGCCGCTCCGGGACAGGTGTCTTCGGGGGGAAACACCATATATTTT. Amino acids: CAAPGQVSSGGNTIYF.

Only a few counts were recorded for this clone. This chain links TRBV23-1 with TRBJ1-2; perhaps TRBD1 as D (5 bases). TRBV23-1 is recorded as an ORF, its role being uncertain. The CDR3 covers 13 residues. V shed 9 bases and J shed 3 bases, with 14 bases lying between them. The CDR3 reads CARTPGRDYGYTF. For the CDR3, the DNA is TGCGCCAGAACCCCGGGCAGGGACTATGGCTACACCTTC.